This entry lists 2 T cell receptor beta chains sequenced from one sample in a study of cytomegalovirus exposure and HLA in healthy donors. Primers: 60 Vbeta forward and 13 Jbeta reverse. This table comes from immunoSEQ multiplex PCR, and its TCRdb copy is limited to in-frame clones, with some not included. The table records some 130,000 clones, about 80% of them present only once. Source material: PBMCs. The receptors were sampled from a man aged 35 to 55 in good health and CMV-seronegative.

The chain has TRBV2 and TRBJ1-5; TRBD1 might be the D (5 bases). Germline V gene lookup returns CDR1 SNHLY and CDR2 FYNNEI. The CDR3 contains 14 residues. V dropped 4 bases and J dropped 9 bases, with 16 bases sitting between them. This chain's CDR3 is CASSGRGAGWPQHF. The DNA for the CDR3 is TGTGCCAGCAGTGGTCGTGGGGCCGGTTGGCCCCAGCATTTT. The variable domain in full, with the rest retrieved from reference TRBV2 and TRBJ1-5, is EPEVTQTPSHQVTQMGQEVILRCVPISNHLYFYWYRQILGQKVEFLVSFYNNEISEKSEIFDDQFSVERPDGSNFTLKIRSTKLEDSAMYFCASSGRGAGWPQHFGDGTRLSIL.

A single count supports this clone. The V and J genes are TRBV30 and TRBJ2-5, with D uncertain. The CDR3 consists of 14 residues. V gave up 0 bases and J gave up 1 base, with 9 bases separating them. Germline lookup yields CDR1 GTSNPN and CDR2 SVGIG (reference sequence). The CDR3 is CAWSVLAVQETQYF. CDR3 nucleotides: TGTGCCTGGAGTGTATTGGCGGTCCAAGAGACCCAGTACTTC.